Listed below are T cell receptor beta chains from one sample, sequenced in a study of blood T cell repertoires in COVID-19. Profiling relied on immunoSEQ multiplex PCR, and the TCRdb table lists in-frame clones only, not all of them. The data show around 100,000 clones, around nine tenths seen once. The specimen sequenced was peripheral blood. The receptors stem from a human donor in a cohort sampled during active COVID-19. Both conserved end residues are trimmed from each CDR3. Size is omitted from some rows. Given values are once, few, many or a class for expanded clones.

J gene: TRBJ2-2
V gene: TRBV18
clone size: NA
CDR3 protein: ASSPRNSKNTGELF

J gene: TRBJ2-1
V gene: TRBV5-1
clone size: NA
CDR3 protein: ASGPGQGHYNEQF

J gene: TRBJ1-2
V gene: TRBV2
clone size: NA
CDR3 protein: ASSEATGNYGYT

J gene: TRBJ2-7
V gene: TRBV14
clone size: NA
CDR3 protein: ASSQRTRSSYEQY

J gene: TRBJ2-3
V gene: TRBV4-3
clone size: NA
CDR3 protein: ASSQPGRADTQY

J gene: TRBJ1-6
V gene: TRBV30
clone size: NA
CDR3 protein: AWSQTGRESPLH

J gene: TRBJ2-6
V gene: TRBV2
clone size: many
CDR3 protein: ASSEKQASGANVLT

J gene: TRBJ1-1
V gene: TRBV6-5
clone size: NA
CDR3 protein: ASSYLQGRATEAF

J gene: TRBJ1-6
V gene: TRBV6-1
clone size: NA
CDR3 protein: ASSDRGNSPLH

J gene: TRBJ1-2
V gene: TRBV27
clone size: once
CDR3 protein: ASSSTGGGYWGYT

J gene: TRBJ1-6
V gene: TRBV5-6
clone size: NA
CDR3 protein: ASSSGWLRDSPLH

J gene: TRBJ2-2
V gene: TRBV27
clone size: NA
CDR3 protein: ASSRGLGTGELF

J gene: TRBJ2-5
V gene: TRBV28
clone size: NA
CDR3 protein: ASMTGGLKETQY

J gene: TRBJ1-2
V gene: TRBV6-5
clone size: once
CDR3 protein: ASKVQGGGYGYT

J gene: TRBJ2-1
V gene: TRBV7-3
clone size: NA
CDR3 protein: ASSRGTGRTGNEQF

J gene: TRBJ2-2
V gene: TRBV10-3
clone size: NA
CDR3 protein: AISSHRQLISLSGELF

J gene: TRBJ1-2
V gene: TRBV19
clone size: NA
CDR3 protein: ASSIDRGDYGYT

J gene: TRBJ2-6
V gene: TRBV6-2/TRBV6-3
clone size: NA
CDR3 protein: ASSLRLTGLSGANVLT

J gene: TRBJ2-3
V gene: TRBV10-3
clone size: NA
CDR3 protein: AISESGTHRTSTDTQY

J gene: TRBJ2-1
V gene: TRBV27
clone size: few
CDR3 protein: ASRPEAGYNEQF

J gene: TRBJ2-1
V gene: TRBV5-8
clone size: NA
CDR3 protein: ASSWEYNEQF

J gene: TRBJ1-2
V gene: TRBV6-2/TRBV6-3
clone size: NA
CDR3 protein: ASSYRATDGYT

J gene: TRBJ2-7
V gene: TRBV19
clone size: NA
CDR3 protein: ASRETHGGGSYEQY

J gene: TRBJ2-5
V gene: TRBV2
clone size: once
CDR3 protein: ASVRKGTQHETQY

J gene: TRBJ1-3
V gene: TRBV13
clone size: NA
CDR3 protein: ASSLPGGPSGNTIY

J gene: TRBJ2-7
V gene: TRBV4-3
clone size: NA
CDR3 protein: ASSQDLGQGAYEQY

J gene: TRBJ2-7
V gene: TRBV10-3
clone size: NA
CDR3 protein: AIRGTEGYEQY

J gene: TRBJ1-6
V gene: TRBV24-1
clone size: NA
CDR3 protein: ATRLDRHYNSPLH

J gene: TRBJ2-7
V gene: TRBV5-5
clone size: NA
CDR3 protein: ASSLGAGETYEQY

J gene: TRBJ1-1
V gene: TRBV18
clone size: NA
CDR3 protein: ASSRTGRNTEAF

J gene: TRBJ1-1
V gene: TRBV12-5
clone size: NA
CDR3 protein: ASGPGLNTEAF

J gene: TRBJ1-2
V gene: TRBV4-1
clone size: NA
CDR3 protein: ASSQDKWDRGILDGYT

J gene: TRBJ1-2
V gene: TRBV12-3/TRBV12-4
clone size: few
CDR3 protein: ASSRHRDYGYT

J gene: TRBJ1-1
V gene: TRBV28
clone size: NA
CDR3 protein: ASSLWSLGRQRLNTEAF

J gene: TRBJ2-7
V gene: TRBV7-6
clone size: NA
CDR3 protein: ASSFQGQGASEQY

J gene: TRBJ2-3
V gene: TRBV7-3
clone size: NA
CDR3 protein: ASSLVGTGEYTDTQY

J gene: TRBJ2-7
V gene: TRBV7-9
clone size: once
CDR3 protein: ASRSSGGNYEQY

J gene: TRBJ1-1
V gene: TRBV19
clone size: NA
CDR3 protein: ASSIERVTEAF